This T cell receptor (beta chain) is drawn from a study of cytomegalovirus exposure and HLA in healthy donors (TCRdb year 2017). Regarding the research as a whole: According to a later analysis, the 110 or so validation repertoires were produced on the same platform as the 700 or so repertoires of the first cohort. Along with the approximately 650-subject first cohort, a separate validation cohort of over a hundred different subjects was used. The study aimed to test whether signatures of past pathogen exposure could be identified by cataloging public T cell receptors. To predict cytomegalovirus infection status, the study combined high-throughput TCR immunosequencing, statistical association of individual TCRs with disease status, and machine learning. What the work shows at the level of the full study, not this receptor alone: The validation cohort had no HLA typing available for a later analysis, so co-occurrence within that cohort was assessed over all 110 or so repertoires. A total of roughly 160 TCR beta chains were listed by the study as associated with cytomegalovirus. Subsequent analysis determined that TCRs grouped into clusters in the first cohort also showed a tendency toward co-occurrence across the 120 or so validation repertoires, and 94% of cluster scores exceeded 0. The authors suggested that the approach could potentially be generalized to other disease states and immunological phenotypes. A few of the identified cytomegalovirus-associated TCR beta chains were confirmed in vitro to be specific for cytomegalovirus antigens. Cytomegalovirus status was reported to be diagnosed by the classifier with high specificity and sensitivity in both the original and validation cohorts. Most TCR sequences were seen in very few donors, while some public TCRs were found in many individuals.

Reading the germline V gene gives CDR1 MNHEY and CDR2 SVGAGI. V was cut back by 8 bases and J by 1 base, leaving a gap of 13 bases between them. Counted from cysteine to phenylalanine, this CDR3 has 14 amino acids. Left in the record is the CDR3 DNA by itself, 42 bases read in frame from the first base. The donors were included in the validation cohort of roughly 120 subjects, a group kept apart from the approximately 690-subject first cohort. Library preparation used the immunoSEQ multiplex PCR assay. The paper's data handling went like this. A statistical classification framework was built to diagnose cytomegalovirus status from the catalog of TCR beta chain sequences. As stored in TCRdb, this immuneACCESS dataset retains in-frame rearrangements with V and J assigned. A fraction of the clones does not appear; measured against another copy, unresolved V genes explain less than half of the discrepancy, and the remainder lacks a known reason. That table gives V, J and clone size, and the DNA gave D and trimming. The sample table records some 140,000 clones; more than 80% of these occur just once. The ten largest account for about 6.4% of the sample.

Concerning this clone: The antigen this receptor binds is unknown. No much larger clone exists at a distance of one base, and base qualities are not known.

The sample taken for sequencing was PBMCs. This clonotype was obtained from a young woman in good health and CMV-seropositive. The chain joins TRBV6-5 to TRBJ2-3, with no confidently assigned D gene. The CDR3 protein: CASLTRGGTDTQYF. The DNA reads as follows: TGTGCCAGCCTGACTCGAGGAGGCACAGATACGCAGTATTTT.